Following are 16 T cell receptor beta chains from one sample sequenced in a study of shared clonotypes between healthy human individuals. The repertoire was sequenced with immunoSEQ multiplex PCR; TCRdb's copy has only in-frame clones and lacks some. Of 450,000 or so clones in the sample, 75% to 80% are singletons; the top ten hold 12%. Sequenced material: PBMCs. The source is a woman between 35 and 50 years old in good health. Some clones in this sample may be carry-over from other donors' samples.

Of note for this clone: Different DNA sequences within this sample yield the same CDR3. This sequence joins TRBV2 and TRBJ1-1; 7 nucleotides match TRBD1. Germline V gives CDR1 SNHLY, CDR2 FYNNEI. Unmatched junction bases numbered 3, after V lost 6 bases and J lost 2 bases. This CDR3 spans 13 amino acids. The DNA for the CDR3 is TGTGCCAGCAGGGGACAGCCTAACACTGAAGCTTTCTTT. Protein sequence: CASRGQPNTEAFF.

The chain links TRBV27 to TRBJ2-3; D ambiguous. The CDR3 totals 14 residues. With 4 bases removed from V and 2 bases from J, the gap between germline ends came to 10 bases. CDR1 and CDR2 from the germline V gene are MNHEY and SMNVEV (reference sequence). CDR3 in DNA: TGTGCCAGCAGTTCTCGGGTATTCACAGATACGCAGTATTTT. Residues: CASSSRVFTDTQYF.

The gene calls are TRBV7-2 and TRBJ1-2; maybe TRBD1 (5 bases). The V gene's germline CDR1 is SGHTA and CDR2 FQGNSA. Trimming cost V 5 bases and J 2 bases, with 12 bases left between them. CDR3 size: 14 residues. The CDR3 nucleotides read TGTGCCAGCAGCCCAGGAGCAGGGAACTATGGCTACACCTTC. As protein: CASSPGAGNYGYTF.

The CDR3, as DNA: TGTGCCAGCTCAGCCCCCCAGGGGCCCCACGAGCAGTACTTC. This codes for CASSAPQGPHEQYF. The gene calls are TRBV18 and TRBJ2-7; tentatively, D is TRBD1 (6 bases). The CDR3 spans 14 residues. The germline V gene has CDR1 KGHSH and CDR2 LQKENI. V gave up 5 bases and J gave up 5 bases, with 16 bases separating them.

V usage is TRBV5-4 and J usage is TRBJ2-5; 7 nucleotides match TRBD2. TRBJ2-7 matches the DNA end more closely, so the J call is doubtful. The CDR3 is made up of 14 amino acids. Germline loops: CDR1 SGHNT, CDR2 YYREEE (reference sequence). CDR3 sequence: CAGIGLESFNEQYF. CDR3 DNA sequence: TGTGCCGGCATCGGACTAGAAAGTTTCAACGAGCAGTACTTC.

A word on this clone: A read error is possible here, since a much larger clone lies one base away. This specimen includes other DNA sequences encoding the same CDR3. The chain employs TRBV30 and TRBJ1-1; D unclear. CDR3 length equals 11 residues. Trimming pared 3 bases from V and 5 bases from J, leaving 7 bases between. Germline V CDR1 and CDR2: GTSNPN, SVGIG (reference sequence). Here the CDR3 reads CAWRFQTEAFF. DNA for the CDR3: TGTGCCTGGAGGTTTCAGACTGAAGCTTTCTTT.

This clone was seen a single time. The rearrangement uses TRBV4-1 and TRBJ2-5; 8 nucleotides line up with TRBD1. The CDR3 has 16 residues. V trimming: 1 base; J trimming: 1 base; junction bases outside the gene matches: 5. The germline CDR1 and CDR2 sequences are MGHRA and YSYEKL. The CDR3 coding sequence is TGCGCCAGCAGCCAAGGCCTACAGGGGGGCCAAGAGACCCAGTACTTC. It codes for CASSQGLQGGQETQYF.

This chain joins TRBV5-4 and TRBJ2-5, with D hard to call. CDR1 is SGHNT, CDR2 YYREEE, per germline (reference sequence). The CDR3 loop spans 16 amino acids. V lost 4 bases to trimming and J lost 4 bases, with 20 bases between them. The CDR3 loop reads CASSPQGRYIRETQYF. CDR3 in DNA: TGTGCCAGCAGCCCGCAAGGCAGGTATATTCGAGAGACCCAGTACTTC.

This rearrangement joins TRBV7-6 to TRBJ2-1; TRBD2 matches 14 bases. Germline V gives CDR1 SGHVS, CDR2 FNYEAQ. The CDR3 spans 15 residues. Trimming removed 3 bases from V and 8 bases from J; junction bases left unmatched: 3. CDR3 bases: TGTGCCAGCAGCTTGGGGACTAGCGGGAGAGATGAGCAGTTCTTC. Translating gives CASSLGTSGRDEQFF.

The chain combines TRBV5-1 with TRBJ2-7; perhaps TRBD1 as D (5 bases). The V and J ends lost 4 bases and 2 bases respectively, with 13 bases between them. This CDR3 has 14 residues. CDR1 is SGHRS and CDR2 is YFSETQ in the germline V gene. The CDR3 spells CASSLAQGTYEQYF. The CDR3 coding sequence is TGCGCCAGCAGCCTGGCCCAGGGAACCTACGAGCAGTACTTC. The variable domain in full, with the rest retrieved from reference TRBV5-1 and TRBJ2-7, is KAGVTQTPRYLIKTRGQQVTLSCSPISGHRSVSWYQQTPGQGLQFLFEYFSETQRNKGNFPGRFSGRQFSNSRSEMNVSTLELGDSALYLCASSLAQGTYEQYFGPGTRLTVT.

V usage is TRBV28 and J usage is TRBJ1-4, with no clear D. V was pared by 4 bases and J by 11 bases, with 11 bases between. There are 12 residues in the CDR3. Per germline, CDR1 MDHEN and CDR2 SYDVKM. The CDR3, as DNA: TGTGCCAGCAGTTCCGGTCCCCAGAAACTGTTTTTT. Its protein product is CASSSGPQKLFF.

This clone was detected ten times or more. The CDR3 nucleotides read TGTGCCAGCAGTTTAGCGTTGACAGATACGCAGTATTTT. Its protein product is CASSLALTDTQYF. The chain has TRBV28 and TRBJ2-3; D not certain. V was trimmed by 2 bases and J by 3 bases, leaving 6 bases between them. The CDR3 length is 13 residues. The germline V gene encodes CDR1 MDHEN and CDR2 SYDVKM.

Notes on this clone: A far larger clone is just one base off, so this is likely a read error. The same CDR3 arises from other DNA sequences in this sample as well. This chain links TRBV18 with TRBJ2-7; D perhaps matches TRBD2 (6 bases). The CDR3 is 13 residues long. Germline CDR1 KGHSH, CDR2 LQKENI. The CDR3 coding sequence is TGTGCCAGCTCGCCACCGGGGGCCTACGAGCAGTACTTC. Protein product: CASSPPGAYEQYF. Looking up the rest from reference TRBV18 and TRBJ2-7 gives the full variable domain: NAGVMQNPRHLVRRRGQEARLRCSPMKGHSHVYWYRQLPEEGLKFMVYLQKENIIDESGMPKERFSAEFPKEGPSILRIQQVVRGDSAAYFCASSPPGAYEQYFGPGTRLTVT.

The chain recombines TRBV30 with TRBJ2-1, with 10 nucleotides matching TRBD2. The CDR3 extends over 16 amino acids. In germline, CDR1 is GTSNPN, CDR2 SVGIG (reference sequence). Unmatched junction bases numbered 11, after V lost 3 bases and J lost 6 bases. The CDR3 region has the DNA TGTGCCTGGAGCACTTTAGCGGGAGGTACCACCAATGAGCAGTTCTTC. Translating it yields CAWSTLAGGTTNEQFF.

The V call is TRBV7-9, the J call TRBJ2-7; weak D call: TRBD2 (5 bases). The CDR3 length is 15 residues. In germline, CDR1 is SEHNR, CDR2 FQNEAQ (reference sequence). The V and J ends lost 3 bases and 5 bases respectively, with 17 bases between them. CDR3 sequence (DNA): TGTGCCAGCAGCTTGGCCAGCGGAGGTGGGGACGAGCAGTACTTC. Translating it yields CASSLASGGGDEQYF.

The rearrangement uses TRBV10-2 and TRBJ2-5; TRBD1 matches 9 bases. Germline trimming cut 6 bases from V and 7 bases from J; bases unmatched to any gene: 15. CDR1 and CDR2 from the germline V gene are WSHSY and SAAADI. The CDR3 contains 16 residues. DNA for the CDR3: TGCGCCAGCAGGGACACAGGGGGCATGGATATCGGGACCCAGTACTTC. The encoded protein is CASRDTGGMDIGTQYF.